Following are 19 T cell receptor beta chains from one sample sequenced in a study of blood T cell repertoires in COVID-19. Measured with immunoSEQ multiplex PCR; TCRdb has only the in-frame clones, and not every one. This repertoire shows some 200,000 clones, about 80% found once; its top ten account for less than 5.5%. Sample: PBMCs or T cells enriched from blood (not recorded which). The receptors come from a woman aged 55-69 years with acute COVID-19.

The gene calls are TRBV4-3 and TRBJ2-2; no clear D. Per germline, CDR1 LGHNA and CDR2 YSLEER. V gave up 1 base and J gave up 6 bases, with 9 bases separating them. The CDR3 length is 14 residues. DNA for the CDR3: TGCGCCAGCAGCCAAGGTCGGTTGTCCGGGGAGCTGTTTTTT. Its translation: CASSQGRLSGELFF.

The gene calls are TRBV12-3 or TRBV12-4 and TRBJ1-1; TRBD1 might be the D (5 bases). The CDR3 is 13 amino acids. With 1 base removed from V and 4 bases from J, the gap between germline ends came to 7 bases. The CDR3 nucleotides are TGTGCCAGCAGTTTAGGTACAGGCACTGAAGCTTTCTTT. It encodes CASSLGTGTEAFF.

The genes are TRBV11-3 and TRBJ2-1; D perhaps matches TRBD1 (6 bases). CDR3 length: 15 amino acids. Trimming pared 3 bases from V and 0 bases from J, leaving 9 bases between. In germline, CDR1 is SGHNT, CDR2 YENEEA. The CDR3 spells CASSLGRGSYNEQFF. The CDR3 bases are TGTGCCAGCAGCTTGGGCAGGGGCTCCTACAATGAGCAGTTCTTC.

Written as DNA, the CDR3 is TGCGCCAGCGGATCCGGGACAGGGCTTTTCGATGAGCAGTTCTTC. Translation gives CASGSGTGLFDEQFF. The chain links TRBV10-1 to TRBJ2-1; TRBD1 matches at 9 bases. The ends lost 8 bases at V and 8 bases at J; junction bases unmatched: 13. In germline, CDR1 is WNHNN, CDR2 SYGVQD (reference sequence). The CDR3 contains 15 residues.

V is TRBV10-3 and J is TRBJ2-1; 9 bases are shared with TRBD1. CDR1 and CDR2 (germline): ENHRY, SYGVKD. J lost 11 bases, V lost 4 bases, and 3 bases had no gene match. This CDR3 region has 12 residues. The CDR3 DNA follows: TGTGCCATCAGTGCCGACAGGGGGAAGCAGTTCTTC. It specifies CAISADRGKQFF.

The chain carries TRBV12-3 or TRBV12-4 and TRBJ1-1; D is uncertain. This CDR3 region has 13 residues. V was clipped by 3 bases and J by 0 bases, with 5 bases between them. The chain's CDR3 is CASSFVVNTEAFF. Written as DNA, the CDR3 is TGTGCCAGCAGTTTCGTTGTGAACACTGAAGCTTTCTTT.

The sample holds one count of this clone. This chain links TRBV5-1 with TRBJ2-3, with D possibly matching TRBD2 (6 bases). The CDR3 totals 14 residues. Trimming left V 0 bases short and J 8 bases short, with 13 bases between. Germline CDR1 is SGHRS and CDR2 is YFSETQ. The CDR3 loop reads CASSLAGGARTQYF. DNA of the CDR3: TGCGCCAGCAGCTTGGCCGGGGGTGCGCGTACGCAGTATTTT.

The CDR3 reads CASSYRRRTGDQPQHF. Here the CDR3 DNA reads TGTGCCAGCAGTTACCGAAGAAGGACAGGGGATCAGCCCCAGCATTTT. V gene TRBV6-2 or TRBV6-3 combines with J gene TRBJ1-5; 9 bases are shared with TRBD1. Trimming took 2 bases from V and 5 from J; bases not matched to a gene: 7. This CDR3 contains 16 residues. Germline-derived CDR1 and CDR2 are MNHEY and SVGEGT.

Points on this clone: Other DNA sequences in the same sample also yield this CDR3. DNA of the CDR3: TGCAGCGTTGTTGGAGGCACTGAAGCTTTCTTT. Residues: CSVVGGTEAFF. The gene calls are TRBV29-1 and TRBJ1-1; D not certain. Trimming shortened V by 4 bases and J by 4 bases, and 7 bases separated the two germline ends. This CDR3 has 11 residues. CDR1 and CDR2 (germline): SQVTM, ANQGSEA. The full variable domain, in which reference TRBV29-1 and TRBJ1-1 provide the parts outside the CDR3, is SAVISQKPSRDICQRGTSLTIQCQVDSQVTMMFWYRQQPGQSLTLIATANQGSEATYESGFVIDKFPISRPNLTFSTLTVSNMSPEDSSIYLCSVVGGTEAFFGQGTRLTVV.

This clone was seen just once. V gene TRBV2 combines with J gene TRBJ2-3, with TRBD1 matching over 8 bases. With 8 bases clipped from V and 4 bases from J, the junction kept 8 bases outside the gene matches. Germline V gene lookup returns CDR1 SNHLY and CDR2 FYNNEI. The CDR3 loop spans 14 amino acids. CDR3 bases: TGTGCCAGCTCCGGACAGGGTAGCGCAGATACGCAGTATTTT. The encoded protein is CASSGQGSADTQYF. The full variable domain, completed using reference TRBV2 and TRBJ2-3, is EPEVTQTPSHQVTQMGQEVILRCVPISNHLYFYWYRQILGQKVEFLVSFYNNEISEKSEIFDDQFSVERPDGSNFTLKIRSTKLEDSAMYFCASSGQGSADTQYFGPGTRLTVL.

In this sample, this clone turned up once. The chain carries TRBV15 and TRBJ1-5; D might be TRBD1 (5 bases). Germline V gene data show CDR1 as LNHNV and CDR2 as YYDKDF (reference sequence). V was shortened by 0 bases and J by 1 base, with 7 bases between the two germline ends. This CDR3 region has 15 residues. The CDR3: CATSRDRQSNQPQHF. The CDR3 DNA reads as TGTGCCACCAGCAGAGATCGACAGAGCAATCAGCCCCAGCATTTT.

About this clone: Within the sample, other DNA sequences also encode this same CDR3. Written as DNA, the CDR3 is TGTGCCAGCAGCGGGTTGGATACGCAGTATTTT. Translation gives CASSGLDTQYF. The chain couples TRBV6-5 to TRBJ2-3, with D uncertain. V lost 6 bases, J lost 6 bases, and 7 bases lay in between. This CDR3 spans 11 amino acids. The germline gives CDR1 MNHEY, CDR2 SVGAGI.

For the CDR3, the DNA is TGCAGCGTCCAACCGGGACAGGGGGTAAACACCATATATTTT. It yields the protein CSVQPGQGVNTIYF. The J gene is TRBJ1-3, the V gene TRBV29-1; 11 nucleotides line up with TRBD1. Germline CDR1 is SQVTM and CDR2 is ANQGSEA. The trim removed 6 bases at V and 6 bases at J, leaving 7 bases unmatched. The CDR3 has 14 residues.

Concerning this clone itself: The junction does not match germline at one end; this may be a read error. The genes are TRBV11-3 and TRBJ1-2; a possible D gene is TRBD1 (6 bases). CDR1 is SGHNT, CDR2 YENEEA, per germline. The CDR3 is made up of 13 amino acids. CDR3 sequence (DNA): TGTGCCAGCAGCTCGGCACAGGGTTTCCTACTGAGCTTC. As protein: CASSSAQGFLLSF.

In nucleotides, the CDR3 is TGCGCCAGCAGCTTGGCCTCCGGGGGGCGGGAGACCCAGTACTTC. This gives the protein CASSLASGGRETQYF. This rearrangement joins TRBV5-1 to TRBJ2-5; tentative D call: TRBD2 (7 bases). Trimming took 0 bases from V and 5 from J, leaving 14 bases between them. The CDR3 loop spans 15 amino acids. Germline-derived CDR1 and CDR2 are SGHRS and YFSETQ.

The CDR3 sequence: CASSQGGGAATEAFF. In DNA form, the CDR3 reads TGCGCCAGCAGCCAAGGGGGGGGAGCGGCCACTGAAGCTTTCTTT. This chain connects TRBV4-3 to TRBJ1-1, with D maybe TRBD1 (5 bases). CDR1 and CDR2 from the germline V gene are LGHNA and YSLEER. CDR3 length equals 15 residues. The ends were cut back, 1 base at V and 4 bases at J, with 13 bases in the middle.

This sequence joins TRBV28 and TRBJ2-7; 8 nucleotides match TRBD1. Trimming at V came to 4 bases and at J to 4 bases, leaving 6 bases not matched to a gene. Per the germline V gene, CDR1 is MDHEN and CDR2 is SYDVKM. The CDR3 is 14 amino acids. CDR3 coding DNA: TGTGCCAGCAGTTCGACAGGGGCTGGATACGAGCAGTACGTC. Protein sequence: CASSSTGAGYEQYV.

This clone has a handful of counts. The rearrangement uses TRBV3-1 (or the pseudogene TRBV3-2) and TRBJ1-1, with TRBD1 identical over 9 bases. This CDR3 is built from 16 residues. The trim removed 2 bases at V and 1 base at J, leaving 5 bases unmatched. The germline V gene encodes CDR1 LGHDT and CDR2 YNNKEL (reference sequence). The CDR3 bases are TGTGCCAGCAGCCAAATACCGGGACAGGGGAACACTGAAGCTTTCTTT. This encodes CASSQIPGQGNTEAFF.

This clone was seen only once. The chain couples TRBV5-1 to TRBJ1-1; no definite D call. Looked up from germline, CDR1 is SGHRS and CDR2 is YFSETQ. V was shortened by 3 bases and J by 0 bases, with 15 bases between the two germline ends. There are 16 residues in the CDR3. The CDR3 here is CASSSDTGSLNTEAFF. DNA of the CDR3: TGCGCCAGCAGCTCCGATACGGGAAGCTTGAACACTGAAGCTTTCTTT. The variable domain in full, completed from reference TRBV5-1 and TRBJ1-1, reads KAGVTQTPRYLIKTRGQQVTLSCSPISGHRSVSWYQQTPGQGLQFLFEYFSETQRNKGNFPGRFSGRQFSNSRSEMNVSTLELGDSALYLCASSSDTGSLNTEAFFGQGTRLTVV.